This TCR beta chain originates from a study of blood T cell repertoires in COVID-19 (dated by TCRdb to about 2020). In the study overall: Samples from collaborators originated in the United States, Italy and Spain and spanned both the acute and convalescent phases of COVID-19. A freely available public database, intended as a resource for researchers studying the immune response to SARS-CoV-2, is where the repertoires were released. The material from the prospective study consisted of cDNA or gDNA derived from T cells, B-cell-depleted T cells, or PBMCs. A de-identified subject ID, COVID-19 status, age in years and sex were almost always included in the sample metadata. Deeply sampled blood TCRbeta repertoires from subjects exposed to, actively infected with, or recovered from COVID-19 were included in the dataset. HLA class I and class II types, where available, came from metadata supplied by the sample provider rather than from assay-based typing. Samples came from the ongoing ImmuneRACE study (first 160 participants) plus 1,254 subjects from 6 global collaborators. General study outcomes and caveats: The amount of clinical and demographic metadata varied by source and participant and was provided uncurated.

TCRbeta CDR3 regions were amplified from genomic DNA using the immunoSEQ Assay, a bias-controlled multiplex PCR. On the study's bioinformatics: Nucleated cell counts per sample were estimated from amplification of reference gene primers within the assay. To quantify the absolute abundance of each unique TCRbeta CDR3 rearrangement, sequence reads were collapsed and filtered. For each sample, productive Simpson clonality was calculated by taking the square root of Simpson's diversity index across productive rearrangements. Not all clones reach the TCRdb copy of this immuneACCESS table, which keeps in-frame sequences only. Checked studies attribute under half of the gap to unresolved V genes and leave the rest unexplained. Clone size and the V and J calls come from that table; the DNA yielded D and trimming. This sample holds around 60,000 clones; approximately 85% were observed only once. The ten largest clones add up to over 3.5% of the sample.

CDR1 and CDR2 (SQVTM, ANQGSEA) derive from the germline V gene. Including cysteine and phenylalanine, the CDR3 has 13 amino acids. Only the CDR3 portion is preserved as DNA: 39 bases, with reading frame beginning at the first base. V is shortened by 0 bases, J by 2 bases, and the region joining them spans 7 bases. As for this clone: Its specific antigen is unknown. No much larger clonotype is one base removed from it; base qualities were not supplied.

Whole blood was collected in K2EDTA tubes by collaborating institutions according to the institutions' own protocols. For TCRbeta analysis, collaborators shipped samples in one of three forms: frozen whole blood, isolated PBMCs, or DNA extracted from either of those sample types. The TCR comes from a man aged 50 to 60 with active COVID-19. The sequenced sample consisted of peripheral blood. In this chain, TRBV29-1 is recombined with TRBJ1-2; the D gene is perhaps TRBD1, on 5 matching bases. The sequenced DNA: TGCAGCGTTGAAGAGGGGCCAAACTATGGCTACACCTTC. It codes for CSVEEGPNYGYTF.